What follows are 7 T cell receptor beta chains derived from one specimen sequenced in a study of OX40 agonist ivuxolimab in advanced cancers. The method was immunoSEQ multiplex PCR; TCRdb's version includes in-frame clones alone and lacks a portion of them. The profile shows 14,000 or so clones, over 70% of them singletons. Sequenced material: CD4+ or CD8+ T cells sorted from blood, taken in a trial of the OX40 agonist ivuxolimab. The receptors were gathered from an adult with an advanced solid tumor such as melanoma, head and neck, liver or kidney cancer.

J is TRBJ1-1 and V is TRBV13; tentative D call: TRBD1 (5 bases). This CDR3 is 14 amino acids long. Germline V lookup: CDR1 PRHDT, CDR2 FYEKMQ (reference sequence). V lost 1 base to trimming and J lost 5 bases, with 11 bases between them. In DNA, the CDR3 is TGTGCCAGCAGCTTAGACTCGGGGGGTACTGAAGCTTTCTTT. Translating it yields CASSLDSGGTEAFF.

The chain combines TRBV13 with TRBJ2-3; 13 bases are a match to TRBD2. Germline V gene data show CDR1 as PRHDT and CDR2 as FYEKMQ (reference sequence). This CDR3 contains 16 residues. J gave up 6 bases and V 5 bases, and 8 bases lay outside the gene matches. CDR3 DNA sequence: TGTGCCAGCAGCCCCGGGACTAGCGGGGCCTTGGATACGCAGTATTTT. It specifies CASSPGTSGALDTQYF. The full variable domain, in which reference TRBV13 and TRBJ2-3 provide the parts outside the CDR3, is AAGVIQSPRHLIKEKRETATLKCYPIPRHDTVYWYQQGPGQDPQFLISFYEKMQSDKGSIPDRFSAQQFSDYHSELNMSSLELGDSALYFCASSPGTSGALDTQYFGPGTRLTVL.

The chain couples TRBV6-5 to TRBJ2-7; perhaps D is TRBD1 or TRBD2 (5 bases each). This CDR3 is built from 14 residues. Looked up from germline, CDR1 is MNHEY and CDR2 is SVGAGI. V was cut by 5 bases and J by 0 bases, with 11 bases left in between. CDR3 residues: CASSGTVPSYEQYF. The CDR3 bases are TGTGCCAGCAGTGGGACGGTACCCTCCTACGAGCAGTACTTC.

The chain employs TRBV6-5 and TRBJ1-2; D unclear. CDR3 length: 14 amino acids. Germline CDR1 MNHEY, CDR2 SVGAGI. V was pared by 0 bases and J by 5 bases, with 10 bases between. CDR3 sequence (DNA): TGTGCCAGCAGTTACTCCGGTGGAGGGTATGGCTACACCTTC. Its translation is CASSYSGGGYGYTF.

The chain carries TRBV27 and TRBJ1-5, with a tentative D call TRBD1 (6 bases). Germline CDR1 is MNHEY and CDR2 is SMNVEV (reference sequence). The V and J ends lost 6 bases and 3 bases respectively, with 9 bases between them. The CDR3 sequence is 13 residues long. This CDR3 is CASRDSNNQPQHF. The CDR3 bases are TGTGCCAGCAGGGACAGTAACAATCAGCCCCAGCATTTT.

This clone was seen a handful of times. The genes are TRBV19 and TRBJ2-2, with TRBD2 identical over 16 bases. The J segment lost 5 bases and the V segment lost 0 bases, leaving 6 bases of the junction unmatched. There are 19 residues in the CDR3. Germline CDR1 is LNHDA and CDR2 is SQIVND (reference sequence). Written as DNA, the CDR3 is TGTGCCAGTAGTATAGAGGGACTAGCGGGAGGGCCTCGGACCGGGGAGCTGTTTTTT. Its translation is CASSIEGLAGGPRTGELFF.

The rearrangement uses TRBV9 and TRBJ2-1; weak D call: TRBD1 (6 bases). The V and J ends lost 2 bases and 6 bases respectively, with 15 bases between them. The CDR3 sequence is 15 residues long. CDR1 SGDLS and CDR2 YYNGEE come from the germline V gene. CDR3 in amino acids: CASSVEGVWFNEQFF. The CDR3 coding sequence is TGTGCCAGCAGCGTTGAGGGGGTTTGGTTCAATGAGCAGTTCTTC.